Given below is one T cell receptor beta chain in context. The entry originates in a study of cytomegalovirus exposure and HLA in healthy donors. The PCR used 60 Vbeta and 13 Jbeta primers. TCRdb's table, derived via immunoSEQ multiplex PCR, lists solely in-frame clones and lacks some. The sample holds about 190,000 clones, over 75% seen once. The CDR3 length is 15 residues. The germline V gene has CDR1 LGHNA and CDR2 YSLEER. The germline V and J ends were trimmed by 0 bases and 4 bases, with 12 bases remaining between them. The source is a man aged 40-49 years in good health and CMV-seropositive. The chain uses TRBV4-3 and TRBJ1-2, with unresolved D. The source material was PBMCs. The CDR3 nucleotides read TGCGCCAGCAGCCAAGAATCCGGGATAGGCTATGGCTACACCTTC. Its protein is CASSQESGIGYGYTF.